This T cell receptor (beta chain) was profiled in a study of Ad26.COV2.S vaccination and SARS-CoV-2 variants. Produced via immunoSEQ multiplex PCR; TCRdb's table is partial and in-frame only. The table records hundreds of thousands of clones, 80% to 90% of them present only once. The treatment: approximately 18 received Ad26.COV2.S at low or high dose, single or two shots; about 5 received placebo; per-sample allocation not given. Repertoires come from day 63 after the first vaccine or placebo injection. A remark on this clone: The same CDR3 can be traced to other DNA sequences in this sample.

This CDR3 spans 12 amino acids. The V segment lost 6 bases and the J segment 8 bases; nucleotides outside the gene matches: 6. The V gene is TRBV12-3 or TRBV12-4, the J gene TRBJ1-2; 7 positions match TRBD1. The source material was peripheral blood, sampled in a trial of Ad26.COV2.S vaccine versus placebo. The sequence was collected from a person aged 18-65 years who received the Ad26.COV2.S COVID-19 vaccine or a placebo. CDR3 sequence: CASSPRGRGYTF. DNA for the CDR3: TGTGCCAGCAGCCCCAGGGGGAGGGGCTACACCTTC.